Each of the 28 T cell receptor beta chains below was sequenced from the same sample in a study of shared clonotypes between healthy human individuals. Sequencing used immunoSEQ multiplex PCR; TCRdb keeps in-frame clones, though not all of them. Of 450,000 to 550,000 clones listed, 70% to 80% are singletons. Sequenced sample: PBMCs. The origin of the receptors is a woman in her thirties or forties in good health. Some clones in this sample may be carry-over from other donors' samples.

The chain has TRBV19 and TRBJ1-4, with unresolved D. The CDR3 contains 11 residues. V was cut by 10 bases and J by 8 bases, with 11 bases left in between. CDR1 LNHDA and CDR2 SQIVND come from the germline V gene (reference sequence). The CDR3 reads CATSNREKLFF. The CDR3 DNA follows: TGTGCCACCTCAAATCGAGAAAAACTGTTTTTT.

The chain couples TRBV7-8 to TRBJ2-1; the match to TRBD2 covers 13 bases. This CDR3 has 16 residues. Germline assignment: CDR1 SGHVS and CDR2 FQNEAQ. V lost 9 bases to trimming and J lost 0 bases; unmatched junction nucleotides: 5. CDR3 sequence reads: CASGLAGVASYNEQFF. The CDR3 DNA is TGTGCCAGTGGACTAGCGGGAGTGGCCTCCTACAATGAGCAGTTCTTC.

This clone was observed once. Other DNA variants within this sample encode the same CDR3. CDR3 nucleotide sequence: TGTGCCAGCAGCTTGTGGGCGCGCACCGGGGAGCTGTTTTTT. Its translation is CASSLWARTGELFF. The rearrangement joins TRBV7-2 to TRBJ2-2; D remains unclear. CDR1 SGHTA and CDR2 FQGNSA come from the germline V gene. Trimming cost V 3 bases and J 4 bases, with 9 bases left between them. This CDR3 region has 14 residues.

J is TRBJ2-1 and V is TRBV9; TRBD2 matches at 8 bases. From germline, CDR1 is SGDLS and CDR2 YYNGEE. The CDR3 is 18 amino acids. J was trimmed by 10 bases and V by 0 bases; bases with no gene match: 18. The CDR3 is CASSVGSLVGLAGGEQFF. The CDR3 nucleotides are TGTGCCAGCAGCGTAGGATCCCTCGTAGGCCTAGCGGGTGGGGAGCAGTTCTTC.

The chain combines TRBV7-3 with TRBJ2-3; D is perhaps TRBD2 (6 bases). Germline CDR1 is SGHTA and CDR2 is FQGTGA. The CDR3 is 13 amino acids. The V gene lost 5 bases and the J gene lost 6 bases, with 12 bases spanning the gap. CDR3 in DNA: TGTGCCAGCAGCCCTCCGGGACTGGATACGCAGTATTTT. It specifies CASSPPGLDTQYF.

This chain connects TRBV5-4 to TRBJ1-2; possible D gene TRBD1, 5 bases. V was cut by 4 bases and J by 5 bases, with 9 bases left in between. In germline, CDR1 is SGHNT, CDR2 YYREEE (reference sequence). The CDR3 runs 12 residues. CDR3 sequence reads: CASSRDQYGYTF. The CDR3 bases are TGTGCCAGCAGCCGGGACCAATATGGCTACACCTTC.

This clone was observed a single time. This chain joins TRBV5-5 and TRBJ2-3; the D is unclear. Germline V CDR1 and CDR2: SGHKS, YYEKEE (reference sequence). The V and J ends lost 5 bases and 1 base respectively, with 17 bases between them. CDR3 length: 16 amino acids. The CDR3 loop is CASSFPGTLGTDTQYF. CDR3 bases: TGTGCCAGCAGTTTCCCGGGTACATTAGGCACAGATACGCAGTATTTT.

Written as DNA, the CDR3 is TGTGCCAGCCGGGCTGGGGGATGGGCTGAAGCTTTCTTT. Protein product: CASRAGGWAEAFF. The J gene is TRBJ1-1, the V gene TRBV25-1; TRBD1 might be the D (5 bases). V lost 8 bases to trimming and J lost 6 bases, with 16 bases between them. The germline V gene encodes CDR1 MGHDK and CDR2 SYGVNS. The CDR3 totals 13 residues. Supplemented by reference TRBV25-1 and TRBJ1-1, the full variable domain reads EADIYQTPRYLVIGTGKKITLECSQTMGHDKMYWYQQDPGMELHLIHYSYGVNSTEKGDLSSESTVSRIRTEHFPLTLESARPSHTSQYLCASRAGGWAEAFFGQGTRLTVV.

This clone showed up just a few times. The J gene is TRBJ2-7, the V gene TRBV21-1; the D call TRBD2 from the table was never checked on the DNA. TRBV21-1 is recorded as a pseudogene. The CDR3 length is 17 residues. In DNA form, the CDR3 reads TGTGCCAGCAGCAAAAAACTAGGACCTTTGGCTTTCCACGAGCAGTACTTC. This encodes CASSKKLGPLAFHEQYF.

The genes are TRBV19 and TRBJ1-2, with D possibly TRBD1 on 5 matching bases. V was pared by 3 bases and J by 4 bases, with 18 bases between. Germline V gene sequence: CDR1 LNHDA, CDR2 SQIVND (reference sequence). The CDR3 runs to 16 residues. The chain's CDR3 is CASSIAWQGTVYGYTF. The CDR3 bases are TGTGCCAGTAGTATTGCGTGGCAGGGTACAGTCTATGGCTACACCTTC.

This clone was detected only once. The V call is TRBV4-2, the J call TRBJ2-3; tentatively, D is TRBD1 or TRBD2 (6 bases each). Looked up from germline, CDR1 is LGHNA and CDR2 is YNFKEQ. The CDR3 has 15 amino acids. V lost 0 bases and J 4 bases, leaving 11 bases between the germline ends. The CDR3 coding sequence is TGTGCCAGCAGCCAAGAAGGGGGGAGTTCAGATACGCAGTATTTT. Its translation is CASSQEGGSSDTQYF.

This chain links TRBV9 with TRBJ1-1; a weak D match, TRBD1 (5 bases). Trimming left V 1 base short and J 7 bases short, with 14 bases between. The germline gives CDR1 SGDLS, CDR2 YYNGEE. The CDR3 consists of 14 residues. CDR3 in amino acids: CASSVSVRADEAFF. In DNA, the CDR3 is TGTGCCAGCAGCGTATCGGTCAGGGCGGATGAAGCTTTCTTT.

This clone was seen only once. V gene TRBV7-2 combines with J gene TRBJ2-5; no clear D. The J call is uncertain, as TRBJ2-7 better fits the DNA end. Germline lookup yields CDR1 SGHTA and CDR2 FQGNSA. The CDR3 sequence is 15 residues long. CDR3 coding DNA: TGTGCCAGCACCATAGACCCAGCTCAGTCCTACGAGCAGTACTTC. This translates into CASTIDPAQSYEQYF.

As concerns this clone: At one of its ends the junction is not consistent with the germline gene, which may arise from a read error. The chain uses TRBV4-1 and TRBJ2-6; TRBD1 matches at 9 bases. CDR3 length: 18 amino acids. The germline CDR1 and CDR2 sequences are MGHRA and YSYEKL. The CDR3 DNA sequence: TGCGCCACCAGCTTTGGGACAGGGCTTCTGGCTGGGGCCAACGTCCTGACTTTC. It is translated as CATSFGTGLLAGANVLTF.

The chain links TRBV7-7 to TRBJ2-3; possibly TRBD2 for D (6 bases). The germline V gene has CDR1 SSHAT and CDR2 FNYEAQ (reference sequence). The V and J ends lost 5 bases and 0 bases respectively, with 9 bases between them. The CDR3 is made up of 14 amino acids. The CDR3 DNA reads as TGTGCCAGCAGCAGGGACTTAAGCACAGATACGCAGTATTTT. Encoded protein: CASSRDLSTDTQYF.

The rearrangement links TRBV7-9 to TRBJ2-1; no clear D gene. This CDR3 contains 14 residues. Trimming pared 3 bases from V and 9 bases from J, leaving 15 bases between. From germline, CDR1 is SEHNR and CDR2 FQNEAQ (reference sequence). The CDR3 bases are TGTGCCAGCAGCTTCTTACTTGTGGCAGGTGAGCAGTTCTTC. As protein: CASSFLLVAGEQFF.

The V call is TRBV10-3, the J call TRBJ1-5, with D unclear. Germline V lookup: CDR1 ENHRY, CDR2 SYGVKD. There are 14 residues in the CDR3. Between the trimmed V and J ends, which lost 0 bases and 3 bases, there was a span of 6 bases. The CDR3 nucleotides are TGTGCCATCAGTGAGTCGAGGATCAATCAGCCCCAGCATTTT. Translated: CAISESRINQPQHF.

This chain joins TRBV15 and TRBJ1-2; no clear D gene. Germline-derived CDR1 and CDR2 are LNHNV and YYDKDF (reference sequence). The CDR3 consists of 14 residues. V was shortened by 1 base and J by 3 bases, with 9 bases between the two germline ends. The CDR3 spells CATSRGQNYYGYTF. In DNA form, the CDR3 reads TGTGCCACCAGCAGAGGGCAGAACTACTATGGCTACACCTTC. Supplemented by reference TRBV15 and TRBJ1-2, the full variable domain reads DAMVIQNPRYQVTQFGKPVTLSCSQTLNHNVMYWYQQKSSQAPKLLFHYYDKDFNNEADTPDNFQSRRPNTSFCFLDIRSPGLGDTAMYLCATSRGQNYYGYTFGSGTRLTVV.

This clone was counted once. CDR3 sequence (DNA): TGTGCCAGCAGCTTGGGGGTAGCGGGGCCCAATGAGCAGTTCTTC. This codes for CASSLGVAGPNEQFF. The gene calls are TRBV11-2 and TRBJ2-1, with 8 bases identical to TRBD2. Germline values: CDR1 SGHAT, CDR2 FQNNGV. This CDR3 is 15 amino acids long. The V segment lost 3 bases and the J segment 6 bases; nucleotides outside the gene matches: 7.

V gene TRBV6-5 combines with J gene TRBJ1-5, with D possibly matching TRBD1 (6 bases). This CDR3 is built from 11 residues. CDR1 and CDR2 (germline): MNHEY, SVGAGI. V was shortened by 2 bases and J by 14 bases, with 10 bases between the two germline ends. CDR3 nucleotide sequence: TGTGCCAGCAGTTACGGCCAGGGGAAGCATTTT. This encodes CASSYGQGKHF.

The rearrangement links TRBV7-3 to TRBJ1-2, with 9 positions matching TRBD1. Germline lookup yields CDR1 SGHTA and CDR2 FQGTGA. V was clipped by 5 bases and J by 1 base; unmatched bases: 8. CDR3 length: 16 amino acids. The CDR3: CASSRSWDRVNYGYTF. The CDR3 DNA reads TGTGCCAGCAGCCGAAGTTGGGACAGGGTTAACTATGGCTACACCTTC.

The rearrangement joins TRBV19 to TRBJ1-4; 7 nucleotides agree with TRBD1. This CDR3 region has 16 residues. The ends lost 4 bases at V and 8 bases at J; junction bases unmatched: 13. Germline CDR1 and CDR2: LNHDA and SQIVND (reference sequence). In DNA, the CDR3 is TGTGCCAGTAGTAAGTTATCGGGACAGAGTACAGAAAAACTGTTTTTT. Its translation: CASSKLSGQSTEKLFF.

Here the CDR3 reads CASSPLPSYEQYF. CDR3 nucleotides: TGTGCCAGCAGTCCTCTCCCCTCATACGAGCAGTACTTC. V is TRBV21-1 and J is TRBJ2-7. TRBV21-1 is a pseudogene segment. This CDR3 region has 13 residues.

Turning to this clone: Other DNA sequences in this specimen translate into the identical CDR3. CDR3 nucleotide sequence: TGTGCCAGCAGTTTGGCCAACTATGGCTACACCTTC. The encoded protein is CASSLANYGYTF. The rearrangement links TRBV28 to TRBJ1-2; D call uncertain. The CDR3 runs to 12 residues. V was pared by 3 bases and J by 2 bases, with 4 bases between. The germline V gene has CDR1 MDHEN and CDR2 SYDVKM.

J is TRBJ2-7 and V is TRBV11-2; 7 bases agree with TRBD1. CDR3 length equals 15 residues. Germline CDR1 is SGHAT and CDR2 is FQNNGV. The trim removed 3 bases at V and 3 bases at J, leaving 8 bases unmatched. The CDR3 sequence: CASSLAGTAIYEQYF. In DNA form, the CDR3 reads TGTGCCAGCAGCTTGGCCGGGACAGCAATCTACGAGCAGTACTTC. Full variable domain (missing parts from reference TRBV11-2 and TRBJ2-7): EAGVAQSPRYKIIEKRQSVAFWCNPISGHATLYWYQQILGQGPKLLIQFQNNGVVDDSQLPKDRFSAERLKGVDSTLKIQPAKLEDSAVYLCASSLAGTAIYEQYFGPGTRLTVT.

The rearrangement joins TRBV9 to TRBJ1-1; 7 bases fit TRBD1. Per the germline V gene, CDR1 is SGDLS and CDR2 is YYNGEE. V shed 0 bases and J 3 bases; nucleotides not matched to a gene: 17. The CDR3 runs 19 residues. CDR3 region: CASSVGTGDSIPSDTEAFF. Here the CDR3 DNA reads TGTGCCAGCAGCGTAGGGACGGGGGACAGCATTCCGTCGGACACTGAAGCTTTCTTT.

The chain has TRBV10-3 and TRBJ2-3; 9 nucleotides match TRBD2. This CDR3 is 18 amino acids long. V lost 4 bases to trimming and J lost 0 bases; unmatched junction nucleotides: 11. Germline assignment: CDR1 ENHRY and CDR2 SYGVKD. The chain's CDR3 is CAISGRGGRENSTDTQYF. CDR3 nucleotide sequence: TGTGCCATCAGTGGCAGGGGCGGGAGGGAGAATAGCACAGATACGCAGTATTTT.

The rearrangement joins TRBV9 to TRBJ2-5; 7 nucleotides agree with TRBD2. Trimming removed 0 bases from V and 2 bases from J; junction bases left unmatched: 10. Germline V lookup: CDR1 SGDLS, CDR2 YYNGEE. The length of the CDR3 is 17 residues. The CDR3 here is CASSVGGGRAGQETQYF. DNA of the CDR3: TGTGCCAGCAGCGTAGGAGGTGGGAGGGCAGGGCAAGAGACCCAGTACTTC.